Listed here are 21 T cell receptor beta chains from one sample, sequenced in a study of blood T cell repertoires in COVID-19. TCRdb's copy holds only in-frame clones and misses some; the assay was immunoSEQ multiplex PCR. Of around 330,000 clones listed, more than 75% are singletons. Sample: peripheral blood. The receptors come from a woman in her forties or fifties with active or convalescent COVID-19.

The sample holds one count of this clone. CDR3 nucleotides: TGTGCCAGCAGCTTAGGGGCCGGGATGGACTATGGCTACACCTTC. Translated: CASSLGAGMDYGYTF. The V and J genes are TRBV7-9 and TRBJ1-2; D not certain. The germline V gene encodes CDR1 SEHNR and CDR2 FQNEAQ (reference sequence). The CDR3 contains 15 residues. V was shortened by 1 base and J by 3 bases, with 12 bases between the two germline ends.

This clone appeared once. J is TRBJ2-5 and V is TRBV27, with TRBD1 as a possible D gene (5 bases). CDR3 length: 13 amino acids. Trimming took off 3 bases at V and 1 base at J, with 6 bases between the two ends. CDR1 is MNHEY and CDR2 is SMNVEV in the germline V gene (reference sequence). CDR3 region: CASSLTVQETQYF. CDR3 DNA: TGTGCCAGCAGTTTGACAGTCCAAGAGACCCAGTACTTC.

The chain carries TRBV5-1 and TRBJ2-2; maybe TRBD1 (6 bases). From germline, CDR1 is SGHRS and CDR2 YFSETQ. With 3 bases removed from V and 4 bases from J, the gap between germline ends came to 13 bases. There are 15 residues in the CDR3. CDR3 region: CASSWEQGGTGELFF. The CDR3 nucleotides are TGCGCCAGCAGCTGGGAACAGGGTGGCACCGGGGAGCTGTTTTTT.

The chain links TRBV30 to TRBJ1-5; D is possibly TRBD1 (5 bases). Trimming stripped 3 bases from V and 4 bases from J, with 13 bases between. The CDR3 consists of 14 residues. From germline, CDR1 is GTSNPN and CDR2 SVGIG (reference sequence). CDR3 in amino acids: CAWSAGRGNQPQHF. The CDR3 DNA is TGTGCCTGGAGCGCGGGACGGGGGAATCAGCCCCAGCATTTT.

The chain links TRBV18 to TRBJ2-7, with D unclear. With 5 bases removed from V and 4 bases from J, the gap between germline ends came to 12 bases. Germline CDR1 is KGHSH and CDR2 is LQKENI. The CDR3 is 13 amino acids. The CDR3 sequence: CASSTTDSYEQYF. For the CDR3, the DNA is TGTGCCAGCTCAACAACAGATTCTTACGAGCAGTACTTC.

The chain links TRBV19 to TRBJ2-1, with TRBD2 matching 9 bases. The CDR3 runs to 15 residues. CDR1 and CDR2 from the germline V gene are LNHDA and SQIVND (reference sequence). J lost 2 bases, V lost 1 base, and 0 bases had no gene match. CDR3 in amino acids: CASSIGTSAYNEQFF. The CDR3, as DNA: TGTGCCAGTAGTATAGGGACTAGCGCCTACAATGAGCAGTTCTTC.

In this sample, this clone turned up once. The chain is built from TRBV18 and TRBJ1-2, with 9 bases identical to TRBD1. The CDR3 is 14 residues long. Germline CDR1 KGHSH, CDR2 LQKENI. J was trimmed by 4 bases and V by 5 bases; bases with no gene match: 5. CDR3 amino acids: CASSTGQGRYGYTF. The CDR3 DNA is TGTGCCAGCTCAACGGGACAGGGCCGCTATGGCTACACCTTC.

The V call is TRBV6-2 or TRBV6-3, the J call TRBJ2-7; D remains unclear. Per the germline V gene, CDR1 is MNHEY and CDR2 is SVGEGT. This CDR3 is built from 12 residues. The V end was cut by 0 bases, the J end by 3 bases, with 3 bases between. CDR3: CASSYSLYEQYF. The CDR3 DNA reads as TGTGCCAGCAGTTACTCCCTCTACGAGCAGTACTTC.

The CDR3 region has the DNA TGTGCCAGTGCCTCTACACTAGCAACGACAGATACGCAGTATTTT. Translating it yields CASASTLATTDTQYF. V gene TRBV19 combines with J gene TRBJ2-3; maybe TRBD2 (6 bases). Trimming cost V 8 bases and J 3 bases, with 18 bases left between them. This CDR3 spans 15 amino acids. Looked up from germline, CDR1 is LNHDA and CDR2 is SQIVND (reference sequence).

J is TRBJ2-6 and V is TRBV9; D perhaps matches TRBD2 (6 bases). V lost 0 bases, J lost 1 base, and 8 bases lay in between. The CDR3 length is 16 residues. Germline CDR1 and CDR2: SGDLS and YYNGEE. The CDR3 DNA reads as TGTGCCAGCAGCGTAGCCGGGGGTTCTGGGGCCAACGTCCTGACTTTC. It translates to CASSVAGGSGANVLTF. The entire variable domain, with the rest obtained from reference TRBV9 and TRBJ2-6, is as follows: DSGVTQTPKHLITATGQRVTLRCSPRSGDLSVYWYQQSLDQGLQFLIQYYNGEERAKGNILERFSAQQFPDLHSELNLSSLELGDSALYFCASSVAGGSGANVLTFGAGSRLTVL.

This chain connects TRBV29-1 to TRBJ1-5; 7 positions match TRBD1. The germline V gene has CDR1 SQVTM and CDR2 ANQGSEA. The CDR3 has 13 residues. After removal of 4 bases from V and 5 bases from J, the junction contained 5 bases not matched to a gene. Here the CDR3 reads CSVADRTDQPQHF. The DNA of the CDR3 is TGCAGCGTTGCGGACAGGACCGATCAGCCCCAGCATTTT.

This sequence joins TRBV6-2 or TRBV6-3 and TRBJ2-7; tentative D call: TRBD1 (6 bases). The CDR3 sequence is 14 residues long. V was shortened by 5 bases and J by 7 bases, with 18 bases between the two germline ends. The V gene's germline CDR1 is MNHEY and CDR2 SVGEGT. The CDR3 DNA reads as TGTGCCAGCAGTCCCCTAGGACAGATAAAAGAGCAGTACTTC. This sequence encodes CASSPLGQIKEQYF.

This rearrangement joins TRBV3-1 (or the pseudogene TRBV3-2) to TRBJ2-5, with TRBD2 matching over 12 bases. Per the germline V gene, CDR1 is LGHDT and CDR2 is YNNKEL (reference sequence). The CDR3 is made up of 16 amino acids. The V and J ends lost 1 base and 9 bases, in that order; junction bases with no gene match: 9. CDR3 in amino acids: CASSQAASGRGASQYF. As DNA, the CDR3 is TGTGCCAGCAGCCAAGCAGCTAGCGGGAGGGGGGCGTCCCAGTACTTC.

This clone turned up a few times. This chain joins TRBV5-1 and TRBJ2-1; weak D call: TRBD2 (6 bases). The germline CDR1 and CDR2 sequences are SGHRS and YFSETQ. Deletions cut 3 bases from V and 5 bases from J, with 24 bases between. The CDR3 is 18 residues long. The CDR3 sequence: CASSSIHSGLQAHNEQFF. The CDR3 DNA sequence: TGCGCCAGCAGCTCGATCCACTCGGGACTCCAAGCCCACAATGAGCAGTTCTTC.

On this clone itself: One end of the junction is discordant with germline, which a read error may explain. The gene calls are TRBV7-2 and TRBJ2-1; D call uncertain. Germline CDR1 is SGHTA and CDR2 is FQGNSA. This CDR3 region has 13 residues. CDR3 in amino acids: CASSLAPYNEQFF. The CDR3, as DNA: TGTGCCAGCAGCTTAGCGCCCTATAATGAGCAGTTCTTC.

The rearrangement uses TRBV7-2 and TRBJ2-5; D is ambiguous. Trimming cost V 4 bases and J 4 bases, with 10 bases left between them. The CDR3 runs 13 residues. Looked up from germline, CDR1 is SGHTA and CDR2 is FQGNSA. CDR3 nucleotides: TGTGCCAGCAGCTCCAGTCAGGTAGAGACCCAGTACTTC. Translated: CASSSSQVETQYF. The whole variable domain, remainder taken from reference TRBV7-2 and TRBJ2-5, is GAGVSQSPSNKVTEKGKDVELRCDPISGHTALYWYRQSLGQGLEFLIYFQGNSAPDKSGLPSDRFSAERTGGSVSTLTIQRTQQEDSAVYLCASSSSQVETQYFGPGTRLLVL.

The chain couples TRBV6-5 to TRBJ1-2; a weak D match, TRBD1 (6 bases). V dropped 0 bases and J dropped 4 bases, with 12 bases sitting between them. CDR3 length: 15 residues. Germline CDR1 is MNHEY and CDR2 is SVGAGI. This chain's CDR3 is CASSYSARGPYGYTF. The CDR3 bases are TGTGCCAGCAGTTACTCAGCCAGGGGACCCTATGGCTACACCTTC.

This chain links TRBV7-2 with TRBJ1-5; D possibly corresponds to TRBD1 (5 bases). With 1 base removed from V and 3 bases from J, the gap between germline ends came to 13 bases. Germline V gene lookup returns CDR1 SGHTA and CDR2 FQGNSA. This CDR3 comprises 16 residues. CDR3 DNA: TGTGCCAGCAGCTTAGAGTGGGGGGTTATCAATCAGCCCCAGCATTTT. It is translated as CASSLEWGVINQPQHF.

The chain combines TRBV28 with TRBJ1-1; D gene uncertain. CDR3 size: 14 residues. The V and J ends lost 5 bases and 1 base respectively, with 11 bases between them. CDR1 MDHEN and CDR2 SYDVKM come from the germline V gene. In nucleotides, the CDR3 is TGTGCCAGCAGTACCTCAGGAGGGAACACTGAAGCTTTCTTT. This gives the protein CASSTSGGNTEAFF.

V is TRBV19 and J is TRBJ2-1, with TRBD2 matching 10 bases. V shed 10 bases, J shed 5 bases, and the junction held 8 bases outside the gene matches. The germline V gene has CDR1 LNHDA and CDR2 SQIVND (reference sequence). The CDR3 length is 14 residues. CDR3 residues: CATRSGRADNEQFF. The CDR3 DNA follows: TGTGCCACCCGAAGCGGGAGGGCCGACAATGAGCAGTTCTTC.

The gene calls are TRBV7-9 and TRBJ1-6; TRBD1 is a possible D gene (6 bases). The length of the CDR3 is 14 residues. The germline CDR1 and CDR2 sequences are SEHNR and FQNEAQ (reference sequence). Trimming took 1 base from V and 10 from J, leaving 11 bases between them. The CDR3 coding sequence is TGTGCCAGCAGCTTAGGGGGAAGGGGGTCACCCCTCCACTTT. Translated: CASSLGGRGSPLHF.